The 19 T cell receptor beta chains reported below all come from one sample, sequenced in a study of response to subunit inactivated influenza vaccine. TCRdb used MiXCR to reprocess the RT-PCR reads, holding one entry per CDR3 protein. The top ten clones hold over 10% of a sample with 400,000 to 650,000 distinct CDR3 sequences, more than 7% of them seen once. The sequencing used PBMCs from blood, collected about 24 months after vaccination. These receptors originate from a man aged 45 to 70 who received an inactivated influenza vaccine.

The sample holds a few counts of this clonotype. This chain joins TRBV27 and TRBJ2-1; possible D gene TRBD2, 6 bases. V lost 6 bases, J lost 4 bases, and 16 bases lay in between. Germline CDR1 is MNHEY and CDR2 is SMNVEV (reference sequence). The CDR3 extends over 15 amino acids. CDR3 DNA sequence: TGTGCCAGCAGCTCAGCGGGTTTGGGATACAATGAGCAGTTCTTC. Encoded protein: CASSSAGLGYNEQFF.

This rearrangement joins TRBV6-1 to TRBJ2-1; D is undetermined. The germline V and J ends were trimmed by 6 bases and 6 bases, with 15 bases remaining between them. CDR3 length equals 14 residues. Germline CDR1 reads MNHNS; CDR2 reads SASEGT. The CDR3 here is CASSPRKASNEQFF. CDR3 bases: TGTGCCAGCAGCCCCCGGAAGGCCTCCAATGAGCAGTTCTTC.

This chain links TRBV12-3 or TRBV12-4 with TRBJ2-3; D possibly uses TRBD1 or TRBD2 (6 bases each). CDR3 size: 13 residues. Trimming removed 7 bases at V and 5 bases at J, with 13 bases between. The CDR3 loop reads CASTLRGVDTQYF. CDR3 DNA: TGTGCCAGCACCCTAAGGGGGGTAGATACGCAGTATTTT.

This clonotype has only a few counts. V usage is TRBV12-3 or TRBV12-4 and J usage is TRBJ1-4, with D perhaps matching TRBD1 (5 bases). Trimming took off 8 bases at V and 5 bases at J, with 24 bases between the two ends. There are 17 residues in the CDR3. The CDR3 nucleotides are TGTGCCAGCTCGGAGGAGGGGTGGGAGGCCGCCAATGAAAAACTGTTTTTT. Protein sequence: CASSEEGWEAANEKLFF.

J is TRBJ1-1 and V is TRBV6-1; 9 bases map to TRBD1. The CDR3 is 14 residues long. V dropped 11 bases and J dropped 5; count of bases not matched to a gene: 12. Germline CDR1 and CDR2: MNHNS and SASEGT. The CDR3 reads CAAMDRGLTTEAFF. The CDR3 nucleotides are TGTGCCGCCATGGACAGGGGCCTGACTACTGAAGCTTTCTTT.

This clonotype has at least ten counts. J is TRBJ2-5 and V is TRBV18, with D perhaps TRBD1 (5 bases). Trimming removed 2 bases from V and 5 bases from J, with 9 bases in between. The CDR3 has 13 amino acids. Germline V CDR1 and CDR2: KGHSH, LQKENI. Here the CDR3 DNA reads TGTGCCAGCTCACCAGCAGGGTTCGAGACCCAGTACTTC. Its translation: CASSPAGFETQYF.

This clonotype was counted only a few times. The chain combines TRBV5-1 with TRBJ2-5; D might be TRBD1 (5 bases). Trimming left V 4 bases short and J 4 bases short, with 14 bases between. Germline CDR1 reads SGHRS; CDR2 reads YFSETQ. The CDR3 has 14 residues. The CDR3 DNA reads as TGCGCCAGCAGCGTCGCAGGGATAGGAGAGACCCAGTACTTC. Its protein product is CASSVAGIGETQYF. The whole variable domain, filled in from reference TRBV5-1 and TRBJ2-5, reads KAGVTQTPRYLIKTRGQQVTLSCSPISGHRSVSWYQQTPGQGLQFLFEYFSETQRNKGNFPGRFSGRQFSNSRSEMNVSTLELGDSALYLCASSVAGIGETQYFGPGTRLLVL.

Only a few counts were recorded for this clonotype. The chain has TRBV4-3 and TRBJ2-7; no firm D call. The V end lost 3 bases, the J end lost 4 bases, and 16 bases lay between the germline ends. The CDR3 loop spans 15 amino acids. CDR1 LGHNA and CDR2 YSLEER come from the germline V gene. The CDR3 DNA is TGCGCCAGCAGCCAGGGCGGTGAGGCCAAGTACGAGCAGTACTTC. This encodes CASSQGGEAKYEQYF.

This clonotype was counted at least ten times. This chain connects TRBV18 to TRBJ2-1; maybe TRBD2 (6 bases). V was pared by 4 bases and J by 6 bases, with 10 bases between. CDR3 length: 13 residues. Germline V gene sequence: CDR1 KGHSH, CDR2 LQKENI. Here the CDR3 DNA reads TGTGCCAGCTCACTCACGGAGGGCAATGAGCAGTTCTTC. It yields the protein CASSLTEGNEQFF.

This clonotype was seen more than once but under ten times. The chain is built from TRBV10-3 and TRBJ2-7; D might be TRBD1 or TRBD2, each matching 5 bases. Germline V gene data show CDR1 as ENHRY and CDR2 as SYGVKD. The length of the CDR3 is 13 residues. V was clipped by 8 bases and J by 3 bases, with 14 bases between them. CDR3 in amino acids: CAIGRGDYYEQYF. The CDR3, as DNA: TGTGCCATCGGCCGGGGCGACTACTACGAGCAGTACTTC.

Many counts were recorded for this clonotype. The DNA for the CDR3 is TGCAGTGCTAGAGACGGGACTAGCGGGGGCCAGACCCAGTACTTC. The encoded protein is CSARDGTSGGQTQYF. The chain has TRBV20-1 and TRBJ2-5, with 14 positions matching TRBD2. V gave up 0 bases and J gave up 6 bases; unmatched junction bases: 3. The CDR3 is 15 amino acids. Germline values: CDR1 DFQATT, CDR2 SNEGSKA (reference sequence).

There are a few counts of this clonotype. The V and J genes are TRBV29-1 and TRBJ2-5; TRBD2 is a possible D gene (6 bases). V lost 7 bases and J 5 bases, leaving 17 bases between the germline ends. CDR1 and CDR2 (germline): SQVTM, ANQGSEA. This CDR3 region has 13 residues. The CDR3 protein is CSGGLGIWETQYF. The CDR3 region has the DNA TGCAGCGGGGGACTGGGCATTTGGGAGACCCAGTACTTC.

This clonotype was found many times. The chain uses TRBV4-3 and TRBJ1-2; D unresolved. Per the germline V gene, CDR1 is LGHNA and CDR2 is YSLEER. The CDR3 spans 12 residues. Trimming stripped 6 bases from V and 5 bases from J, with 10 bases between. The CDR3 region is CASSKDRYGYTF. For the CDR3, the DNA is TGCGCCAGCAGTAAGGACCGATATGGCTACACCTTC.

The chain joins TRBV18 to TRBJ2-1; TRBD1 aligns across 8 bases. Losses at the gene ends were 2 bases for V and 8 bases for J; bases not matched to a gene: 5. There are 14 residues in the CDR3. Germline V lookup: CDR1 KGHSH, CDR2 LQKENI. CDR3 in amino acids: CASSPGTQGDEQFF. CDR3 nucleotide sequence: TGTGCCAGCTCACCAGGGACACAGGGGGATGAGCAGTTCTTC.

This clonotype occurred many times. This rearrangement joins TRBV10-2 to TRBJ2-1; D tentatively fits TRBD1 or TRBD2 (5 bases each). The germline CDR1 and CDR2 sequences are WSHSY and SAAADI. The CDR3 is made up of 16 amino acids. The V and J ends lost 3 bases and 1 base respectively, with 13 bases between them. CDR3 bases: TGCGCCAGCAGTGAAGGGACCCCTTTGTCCTACAATGAGCAGTTCTTC. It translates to CASSEGTPLSYNEQFF.

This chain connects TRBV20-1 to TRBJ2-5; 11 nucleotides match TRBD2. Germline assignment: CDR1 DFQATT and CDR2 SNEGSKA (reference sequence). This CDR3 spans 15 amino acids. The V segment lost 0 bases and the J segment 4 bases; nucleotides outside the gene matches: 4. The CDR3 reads CSAREVAGGTETQYF. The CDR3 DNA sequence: TGCAGTGCTAGAGAAGTAGCGGGAGGGACAGAGACCCAGTACTTC.

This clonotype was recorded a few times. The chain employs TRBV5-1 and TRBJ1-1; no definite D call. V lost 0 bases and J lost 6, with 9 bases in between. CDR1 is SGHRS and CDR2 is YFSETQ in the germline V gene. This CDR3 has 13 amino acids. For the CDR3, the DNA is TGCGCCAGCAGCTTGGTTTCCGGTCCTGAAGCTTTCTTT. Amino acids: CASSLVSGPEAFF.

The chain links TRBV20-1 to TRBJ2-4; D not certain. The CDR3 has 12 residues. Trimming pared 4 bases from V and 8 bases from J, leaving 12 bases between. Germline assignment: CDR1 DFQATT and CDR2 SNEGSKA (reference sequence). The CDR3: CSAILFSDIQYF. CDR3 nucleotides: TGCAGTGCTATTTTATTTTCCGACATTCAGTACTTC.

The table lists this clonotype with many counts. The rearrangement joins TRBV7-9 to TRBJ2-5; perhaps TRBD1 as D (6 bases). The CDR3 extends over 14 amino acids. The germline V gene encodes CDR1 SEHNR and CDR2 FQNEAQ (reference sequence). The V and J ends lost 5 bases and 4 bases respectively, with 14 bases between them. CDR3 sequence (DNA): TGTGCCAGCAGCCACTGGGGGCCCCGAGAGACCCAGTACTTC. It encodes CASSHWGPRETQYF.